These 26 T cell receptor beta chains were sequenced from one sample in a study of blood T cells in healthy people across ages. Primers used in a second PCR of roughly 6 to 11 cycles were a sample-barcoded 5' primer and a J-beta primer mix. MiXCR, applied by TCRdb to the 5' RACE reads, yields one record per CDR3 protein. The repertoire holds 650,000 to 1,000,000 distinct CDR3 sequences, with roughly 46% as singletons. Sequences were obtained from blood. The receptors were sampled from an older man in good health.

The chain has TRBV6-5 and TRBJ1-2; unclear D gene. The CDR3 is 14 amino acids. The germline V gene has CDR1 MNHEY and CDR2 SVGAGI. The germline V and J ends were trimmed by 0 bases and 4 bases, with 9 bases remaining between them. The CDR3: CASSYSILSYGYTF. Here the CDR3 DNA reads TGTGCCAGCAGTTACTCGATACTAAGCTATGGCTACACCTTC.

The rearrangement uses TRBV30 and TRBJ2-7; 11 bases are shared with TRBD2. J gave up 3 bases and V 1 base, and 2 bases lay outside the gene matches. Germline-derived CDR1 and CDR2 are GTSNPN and SVGIG (reference sequence). The CDR3 contains 14 residues. CDR3 residues: CAWSGTSGFYEQYF. The DNA for the CDR3 is TGTGCCTGGAGTGGGACTAGCGGGTTCTACGAGCAGTACTTC.

The rearrangement uses TRBV2 and TRBJ2-1; 7 bases line up with TRBD2. V dropped 4 bases and J dropped 4; count of bases not matched to a gene: 4. The CDR3 length is 14 residues. Germline V gene data show CDR1 as SNHLY and CDR2 as FYNNEI. The CDR3 loop is CASSGSGRYNEQFF. DNA of the CDR3: TGTGCCAGCAGTGGTAGCGGGCGTTACAATGAGCAGTTCTTC.

A note on this clonotype: This could be a read error, since a much larger clone is one nucleotide away. V gene TRBV20-1 combines with J gene TRBJ2-1; possibly TRBD2 for D (5 bases). The CDR3 extends over 10 amino acids. Trimming pared 4 bases from V and 11 bases from J, leaving 9 bases between. CDR1 is DFQATT and CDR2 is SNEGSKA in the germline V gene (reference sequence). The CDR3 DNA sequence: TGCAGTGCTAAACTAGTACAGCAGTTCTTC. This encodes CSAKLVQQFF.

The J gene is TRBJ2-3, the V gene TRBV29-1; a possible D gene is TRBD2 (5 bases). Germline CDR1 is SQVTM and CDR2 is ANQGSEA. The CDR3 contains 13 residues. The V end was cut by 8 bases, the J end by 2 bases, with 14 bases between. CDR3 sequence (DNA): TGCAGCTTCTTGGGAGCGGCCACAGATACGCAGTATTTT. Protein sequence: CSFLGAATDTQYF.

V is TRBV6-2 or TRBV6-3 and J is TRBJ2-1; 10 nucleotides agree with TRBD1. Germline CDR1 MNHEY, CDR2 SVGEGT. This CDR3 has 15 amino acids. Losses at the gene ends were 6 bases for V and 4 bases for J; bases not matched to a gene: 6. CDR3 in DNA: TGTGCCAGCAGACCGGGACAGGGGACGTACAATGAGCAGTTCTTC. Its translation: CASRPGQGTYNEQFF.

On this clonotype itself: Mismatch with germline at one junction end may stem from a read error. This chain connects TRBV28 to TRBJ2-1; 7 bases are a match to TRBD2. Germline assignment: CDR1 MDHEN and CDR2 SYDVKM. The CDR3 has 14 amino acids. CDR3 bases: TGTACCAGCAGGACTAGTCTTGGTGTAAATGAGCAGTTCTTC. This codes for CTSRTSLGVNEQFF.

The rearrangement joins TRBV3-1 to TRBJ2-3; D might be TRBD2 (6 bases). The CDR3 sequence is 17 residues long. V gave up 2 bases and J gave up 1 base, with 16 bases separating them. Germline V lookup: CDR1 LGHDT, CDR2 YNNKEL (reference sequence). CDR3 protein: CASSQRAAGTGTDTQYF. CDR3 nucleotide sequence: TGTGCCAGCAGCCAACGGGCCGCCGGGACTGGCACAGATACGCAGTATTTT.

Details on this clonotype: A read error may be the cause here, since a much bigger clone is one base away. V is TRBV14 and J is TRBJ2-1; 8 nucleotides agree with TRBD2. The junction had 1 base not matched to a gene; V was cut back by 4 bases and J by 2 bases. The CDR3 covers 14 residues. In germline, CDR1 is SGHDN, CDR2 FVKESK. CDR3 coding DNA: TGTGCCAGCAGCCGGACTAGCACCTACAATGAGCAGTTCTTC. It codes for CASSRTSTYNEQFF. Full variable domain (remainder filled in from reference TRBV14 and TRBJ2-1): EAGVTQFPSHSVIEKGQTVTLRCDPISGHDNLYWYRRVMGKEIKFLLHFVKESKQDESGMPNNRFLAERTGGTYSTLKVQPAELEDSGVYFCASSRTSTYNEQFFGPGTRLTVL.

This clonotype showed up just a few times. The chain joins TRBV20-1 to TRBJ2-3, with D tentatively TRBD1 (5 bases). The CDR3 sequence is 13 residues long. Germline V gene data show CDR1 as DFQATT and CDR2 as SNEGSKA (reference sequence). This CDR3 reads CRIGVENTDTQYF. Here the CDR3 DNA reads TGCAGGATAGGGGTGGAGAATACAGATACGCAGTATTTT.

The gene calls are TRBV25-1 and TRBJ1-6; possibly TRBD1 for D (6 bases). The CDR3 has 15 residues. Germline CDR1 is MGHDK and CDR2 is SYGVNS. Trimming stripped 2 bases from V and 5 bases from J, with 10 bases between. CDR3 DNA: TGTGCCAGCAGTGAAAGGACAGCCAATAATTCACCCCTCCACTTT. This translates into CASSERTANNSPLHF.

This clonotype turned up a few times. The rearrangement uses TRBV5-1 and TRBJ2-1; D tentatively fits TRBD1 or TRBD2 (5 bases each). The CDR3 is made up of 15 amino acids. From germline, CDR1 is SGHRS and CDR2 YFSETQ. Trimming removed 0 bases at V and 4 bases at J, with 11 bases between. This CDR3 is CASSLARDQYNEQFF. The CDR3 DNA reads TGCGCCAGCAGCTTGGCCCGGGACCAGTACAATGAGCAGTTCTTC.

This chain links TRBV12-3 or TRBV12-4 with TRBJ2-3, with a tentative D call TRBD1 (6 bases). V was trimmed by 7 bases and J by 2 bases, leaving 13 bases between them. The CDR3 has 14 residues. CDR3 protein: CASTTRDNTDTQYF. In nucleotides, the CDR3 is TGTGCCAGCACCACCAGGGACAACACAGATACGCAGTATTTT.

This clonotype was seen a few times. The rearrangement uses TRBV20-1 and TRBJ2-5, with 8 bases fitting TRBD2. The CDR3 is 15 residues long. After removal of 3 bases from V and 5 bases from J, the junction contained 11 bases not matched to a gene. Per germline, CDR1 DFQATT and CDR2 SNEGSKA (reference sequence). This CDR3 is CSARDSGMGTETQYF. The DNA of the CDR3 is TGCAGTGCTAGGGATAGCGGGATGGGGACTGAGACCCAGTACTTC.

The chain links TRBV9 to TRBJ2-1, with 8 positions matching TRBD1. The J segment lost 0 bases and the V segment lost 6 bases, leaving 5 bases of the junction unmatched. CDR3 length: 15 residues. Germline CDR1 SGDLS, CDR2 YYNGEE. CDR3 DNA: TGTGCCAGCAACCGACAGGGGAACTCCTACAATGAGCAGTTCTTC. Amino acid sequence: CASNRQGNSYNEQFF.

This clonotype has just a few counts. This sequence is one base from a far larger clone and is likely a read error. V is TRBV5-1 and J is TRBJ2-7; 7 bases fit TRBD1. CDR1 SGHRS and CDR2 YFSETQ come from the germline V gene. This CDR3 spans 12 amino acids. CDR3 sequence reads: CASSRDSYGQYF. The CDR3 DNA sequence: TGCGCCAGCAGCCGGGACAGTTACGGGCAGTACTTC.

As to this clonotype: One base away lies a much larger clone, so this may be a sequencing read error. The chain uses TRBV5-1 and TRBJ2-7; the match to TRBD1 covers 7 bases. Germline V lookup: CDR1 SGHRS, CDR2 YFSETQ. The CDR3 consists of 14 residues. CDR3 nucleotide sequence: TGCACCAGCAGCTTAGGGGGACAGCAGCACGAGCAGTACTTC. It yields the protein CTSSLGGQQHEQYF.

The chain recombines TRBV21-1 with TRBJ2-1. TRBV21-1 is a known pseudogene. This CDR3 is 16 amino acids long. CDR3: CASHPNQPPPYNEQFF. CDR3 bases: TGTGCCAGCCATCCGAACCAACCACCTCCCTACAATGAGCAGTTCTTC.

The J gene is TRBJ2-5, the V gene TRBV11-3; no clear D gene. V was cut by 1 base and J by 2 bases, with 11 bases left in between. The CDR3 is 15 residues long. CDR1 is SGHNT, CDR2 YENEEA, per germline. The CDR3: CASSLVHSQQETQYF. The CDR3 nucleotides are TGTGCCAGCAGCTTAGTTCACAGCCAGCAAGAGACCCAGTACTTC.

The J gene is TRBJ1-2, the V gene TRBV12-3 or TRBV12-4; D gene uncertain. This CDR3 contains 14 residues. V was cut by 5 bases and J by 4 bases, with 14 bases left in between. Here the CDR3 DNA reads TGTGCCAGCAGTGGCGGGGTGGGTTCCTATGGCTACACCTTC. Translating it yields CASSGGVGSYGYTF.

This clonotype was observed once. The chain couples TRBV11-3 to TRBJ1-1; D remains unclear. The CDR3 loop spans 15 amino acids. Germline values: CDR1 SGHNT, CDR2 YENEEA. V was clipped by 1 base and J by 2 bases, with 11 bases between them. This chain's CDR3 is CASSLGRTGNTEAFF. CDR3 DNA: TGTGCCAGCAGCTTAGGACGAACGGGTAACACTGAAGCTTTCTTT.

This chain uses TRBV5-1 with TRBJ2-1; 13 bases fit TRBD2. The CDR3 length is 15 residues. V lost 4 bases, J lost 11 bases, and 9 bases stayed unmatched. Germline CDR1 is SGHRS and CDR2 is YFSETQ. CDR3 sequence (DNA): TGCGCCAGCAGCCCCGGGACTAGCGGGGCATGGCAGCAGTTCTTC. Translation gives CASSPGTSGAWQQFF.

The chain carries TRBV20-1 and TRBJ1-5; D gene ambiguous. Trimming shortened V by 2 bases and J by 7 bases, and 12 bases separated the two germline ends. The CDR3 covers 13 residues. Germline assignment: CDR1 DFQATT and CDR2 SNEGSKA (reference sequence). CDR3: CSARRYRAQPQHF. In DNA form, the CDR3 reads TGCAGTGCTAGACGTTATAGGGCCCAGCCCCAGCATTTT.

This clonotype has a handful of counts. The chain employs TRBV5-1 and TRBJ2-1, with TRBD2 identical over 7 bases. Trimming took 4 bases from V and 2 from J; bases not matched to a gene: 6. The CDR3 length is 15 residues. CDR1 and CDR2 (germline): SGHRS, YFSETQ. The CDR3 spells CASSDASGAYNEQFF. CDR3 nucleotides: TGCGCCAGCAGCGATGCTAGCGGCGCCTACAATGAGCAGTTCTTC.

The chain uses TRBV20-1 and TRBJ2-4; D gene uncertain. V was trimmed by 3 bases and J by 0 bases, leaving 9 bases between them. The CDR3 runs to 14 residues. The germline CDR1 and CDR2 sequences are DFQATT and SNEGSKA (reference sequence). In DNA, the CDR3 is TGCAGTGCTAGTCGAGGTTTAGCCAAAAACATTCAGTACTTC. Its translation is CSASRGLAKNIQYF.

This clonotype was detected only a few times. The chain has TRBV28 and TRBJ2-5; TRBD1 agrees at 8 bases. CDR1 and CDR2 from the germline V gene are MDHEN and SYDVKM. V shed 5 bases, J shed 4 bases, and the junction held 6 bases outside the gene matches. The CDR3 spans 14 residues. CDR3 in DNA: TGTGCCAGCAGTAACCAGGGGGCTGGAGAGACCCAGTACTTC. Amino acid sequence: CASSNQGAGETQYF. The variable domain in full, completed from reference TRBV28 and TRBJ2-5, reads DVKVTQSSRYLVKRTGEKVFLECVQDMDHENMFWYRQDPGLGLRLIYFSYDVKMKEKGDIPEGYSVSREKKERFSLILESASTNQTSMYLCASSNQGAGETQYFGPGTRLLVL.